The clone carrying this T cell receptor beta chain was observed many times. Its target is unknown. This sample was taken from a study of blood T cells in healthy people across ages. Study-wide results and limits: Estimated diversity across one million T cells was deemed an underestimate. Per million T cells, TCR beta diversity dropped about linearly as age rose.

The donors, healthy Caucasians from Russia, were aged roughly 6 to 95. Primers used in a second PCR of about 6 to 11 cycles were a sample-barcoded 5' primer and a J-beta primer mix. TCRdb fed the 5' RACE reads into MiXCR, producing one record per CDR3 protein. The sample yields some 940,000 distinct CDR3 sequences, around 29% seen once. The sample was also linked to a second study, of T cells of mothers and their children.

This TCR came from a woman in her forties in good health. Sequenced: blood.

The CDR3 reads CASSFNTGANGYTF. The CDR3 DNA sequence: TGTGCCAGCAGTTTTAATACAGGAGCAAATGGCTACACCTTC. J is TRBJ1-2 and V is TRBV12-3 or TRBV12-4, with a possible D match to TRBD1 (5 bases). This CDR3 contains 14 residues. V was shortened by 3 bases and J by 6 bases, with 14 bases between the two germline ends.